These 15 T cell receptor beta chains came from one sample sequenced in a study of blood T cell repertoires in COVID-19 (dated by TCRdb to the early 2020s). Library creation used the immunoSEQ multiplex PCR assay. The clones in this table, taken by TCRdb from immuneACCESS, are in-frame only. Not every clone is retained; where verified, under half of the shortfall comes from an unresolved V gene, and the cause of the rest is unknown. Present in this sample are tens of thousands of clones, just over 90% of which were seen just once. The biggest ten clones account for about 0.34% of the sample. Source material: peripheral blood. These receptors originate from a man aged 50 to 60 with COVID-19, enrolled during active disease.

The J gene is TRBJ2-1, the V gene TRBV27; 7 bases are shared with TRBD1. The CDR3 extends over 15 amino acids. From germline, CDR1 is MNHEY and CDR2 SMNVEV (reference sequence). Trimming took 5 bases from V and 2 from J; bases not matched to a gene: 6. CDR3 coding DNA: TGTGCCAGCAGTGGACGGCAGGGGGCCTACAATGAGCAGTTCTTC. As protein: CASSGRQGAYNEQFF.

V and J are TRBV19 and TRBJ2-2, with 10 bases identical to TRBD1. Looked up from germline, CDR1 is LNHDA and CDR2 is SQIVND (reference sequence). The length of the CDR3 is 14 residues. V lost 5 bases, J lost 6 bases, and 3 bases stayed unmatched. CDR3 sequence (DNA): TGTGCCAGTAGTCGACAGGGGGCTGCCGGGGAGCTGTTTTTT. It specifies CASSRQGAAGELFF.

This clone appeared once. The CDR3: CSARGQYTDTQYF. DNA of the CDR3: TGCAGCGCCCGAGGACAGTACACAGATACGCAGTATTTT. J is TRBJ2-3 and V is TRBV29-1, with a tentative D call TRBD1 (6 bases). The CDR3 covers 13 residues. CDR1 and CDR2 from the germline V gene are SQVTM and ANQGSEA. The V end lost 7 bases, the J end lost 2 bases, and 13 bases lay between the germline ends.

V and J are TRBV3-1 (or the pseudogene TRBV3-2) and TRBJ1-2; 9 nucleotides align to TRBD1. V dropped 0 bases and J dropped 1; count of bases not matched to a gene: 3. This CDR3 is built from 16 residues. Per germline, CDR1 LGHDT and CDR2 YNNKEL (reference sequence). CDR3 loop: CASSQEDRGHNYGYTF. Written as DNA, the CDR3 is TGTGCCAGCAGCCAAGAGGACAGGGGACATAACTATGGCTACACCTTC.

This chain joins TRBV7-2 and TRBJ2-1, with TRBD2 identical over 11 bases. In germline, CDR1 is SGHTA, CDR2 FQGNSA. V was clipped by 2 bases and J by 6 bases; unmatched bases: 3. The CDR3 consists of 15 residues. This CDR3 reads CASSLRTSGFNEQFF. CDR3 nucleotides: TGTGCCAGCAGCTTAAGGACTAGCGGGTTCAATGAGCAGTTCTTC.

This clone was seen a single time. The rearrangement joins TRBV6-6 to TRBJ2-2; D is possibly TRBD1 (6 bases). The CDR3 has 13 amino acids. From germline, CDR1 is MNHNY and CDR2 SVGAGI (reference sequence). Trimming took 10 bases from V and 6 from J, leaving 15 bases between them. The CDR3 here is CATNQNRAGELFF. Written as DNA, the CDR3 is TGTGCCACCAACCAGAACAGGGCCGGGGAGCTGTTTTTT.

The chain has TRBV10-3 and TRBJ2-1, with D maybe TRBD2 (5 bases). Per the germline V gene, CDR1 is ENHRY and CDR2 is SYGVKD. This CDR3 is built from 13 residues. V was pared by 10 bases and J by 8 bases, with 18 bases between. In DNA, the CDR3 is TGTGCCAACTCATTCGGACCGGAGGATGAGCAGTTCTTC. As protein: CANSFGPEDEQFF.

The J gene is TRBJ2-1, the V gene TRBV9; tentative D call: TRBD2 (5 bases). CDR1 and CDR2 (germline): SGDLS, YYNGEE. The germline V and J ends were trimmed by 1 base and 4 bases, with 12 bases remaining between them. The CDR3 sequence is 15 residues long. DNA for the CDR3: TGTGCCAGCAGCGTATTAGGACTGTCATACAATGAGCAGTTCTTC. This codes for CASSVLGLSYNEQFF. The whole variable domain, filled in from reference TRBV9 and TRBJ2-1, reads DSGVTQTPKHLITATGQRVTLRCSPRSGDLSVYWYQQSLDQGLQFLIQYYNGEERAKGNILERFSAQQFPDLHSELNLSSLELGDSALYFCASSVLGLSYNEQFFGPGTRLTVL.

The chain is built from TRBV10-3 and TRBJ2-3, with 7 nucleotides matching TRBD1. The CDR3 spans 15 residues. CDR1 ENHRY and CDR2 SYGVKD come from the germline V gene. V dropped 6 bases and J dropped 1; count of bases not matched to a gene: 7. The CDR3 nucleotides read TGTGCCATCAGGGATACAGGGGACGGCACAGATACGCAGTATTTT. Its translation: CAIRDTGDGTDTQYF.

The chain couples TRBV18 to TRBJ2-1; 10 bases are a match to TRBD1. J lost 6 bases, V lost 0 bases, and 5 bases had no gene match. The CDR3 loop spans 16 amino acids. The germline gives CDR1 KGHSH, CDR2 LQKENI. The CDR3 loop reads CASSPPGQGISNEQFF. CDR3 bases: TGTGCCAGCTCACCACCGGGACAGGGGATTAGCAATGAGCAGTTCTTC.

The sample holds one count of this clone. The rearrangement uses TRBV7-3 and TRBJ2-2; D is perhaps TRBD1 (5 bases). Germline lookup yields CDR1 SGHTA and CDR2 FQGTGA. This CDR3 contains 16 residues. The V end was cut by 6 bases, the J end by 1 base, with 15 bases between. CDR3 sequence reads: CASSPGPGQNTGELFF. The CDR3 DNA follows: TGTGCCAGCAGTCCAGGACCCGGACAGAACACCGGGGAGCTGTTTTTT.

This clone was detected once. V gene TRBV5-1 combines with J gene TRBJ2-4, with D tentatively TRBD1 (6 bases). The CDR3 runs 18 residues. Germline CDR1 SGHRS, CDR2 YFSETQ. The CDR3 DNA follows: TGCCCCATACTACCTTCCCTGCATGACAGGTTGGGGTCTAACATTCAGTACTTC. It encodes CPILPSLHDRLGSNIQYF.

V gene TRBV7-2 combines with J gene TRBJ1-3, with TRBD1 matching over 11 bases. J was trimmed by 1 base and V by 5 bases; bases with no gene match: 7. The germline V gene encodes CDR1 SGHTA and CDR2 FQGNSA. The CDR3 totals 17 residues. The CDR3 sequence is CASSPGTGGDSGNTIYF. For the CDR3, the DNA is TGTGCCAGCAGCCCCGGGACAGGGGGTGATTCTGGAAACACCATATATTTT.

This clone came up a few times. The J gene is TRBJ2-7, the V gene TRBV7-9; TRBD2 aligns across 8 bases. In germline, CDR1 is SEHNR, CDR2 FQNEAQ (reference sequence). V dropped 5 bases and J dropped 6; count of bases not matched to a gene: 12. There are 15 residues in the CDR3. The CDR3 DNA reads TGTGCCAGCAGCGGCGGGACTAGAAGTTCTCTCGAGCAGTACTTC. Its protein is CASSGGTRSSLEQYF.

The V call is TRBV19, the J call TRBJ2-2; 10 nucleotides align to TRBD1. The CDR3 runs 15 residues. After removal of 5 bases from V and 7 bases from J, the junction contained 7 bases not matched to a gene. Germline values: CDR1 LNHDA, CDR2 SQIVND (reference sequence). The CDR3 reads CASSERQGAVGELFF. Here the CDR3 DNA reads TGTGCCAGTAGTGAGAGACAGGGGGCAGTCGGGGAGCTGTTTTTT.